The clone carrying this T cell receptor (beta chain) has just one count. This CDR3 comprises 13 residues. Trimming removed 3 bases at V and 7 bases at J, with 12 bases between. The sample is drawn from a study of blood T cell repertoires in COVID-19. As processed by the authors: Reference gene primer amplification in the assay estimated nucleated cell counts. Libraries were prepared by immunoSEQ multiplex PCR; TCRdb keeps only in-frame clonotypes and omits some of them. V and J calls and clone size are those listed in that table; D and trimming were worked out from the DNA. The sample contains roughly 140,000 clones, 88% of which appear only once. Cohort allocation depended upon clinical history that participants reported.

This receptor was taken from a woman aged 25-40 years with acute COVID-19. The V gene is TRBV12-3 or TRBV12-4, the J gene TRBJ1-2; D is unresolved. Sequencing input: PBMCs or T cells enriched from blood (not recorded which). CDR3 nucleotides: TGTGCCAGCAGTTTGGCCCTCTGGGCTGGCTACACCTTC. Its translation: CASSLALWAGYTF.